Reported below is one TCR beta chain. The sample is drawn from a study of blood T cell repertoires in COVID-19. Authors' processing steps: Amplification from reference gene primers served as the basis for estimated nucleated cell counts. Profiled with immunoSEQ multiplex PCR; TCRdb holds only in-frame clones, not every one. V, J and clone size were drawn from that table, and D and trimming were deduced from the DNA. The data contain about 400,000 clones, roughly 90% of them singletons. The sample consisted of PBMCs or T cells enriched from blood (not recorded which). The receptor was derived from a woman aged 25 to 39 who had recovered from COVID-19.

CDR3 nucleotides: TGTGCCAGCAGCGCGGACAGGGCTGGCTACACCTTC. This encodes CASSADRAGYTF. The V gene is TRBV5-4, the J gene TRBJ1-2, with 8 positions matching TRBD1. CDR3 length: 12 amino acids. V was pared by 4 bases and J by 7 bases, with 3 bases of the junction left unmatched. Germline CDR1 SGHNT, CDR2 YYREEE (reference sequence). Supplemented by reference TRBV5-4 and TRBJ1-2, the full variable domain reads ETGVTQSPTHLIKTRGQQVTLRCSSQSGHNTVSWYQQALGQGPQFIFQYYREEENGRGNFPPRFSGLQFPNYSSELNVNALELDDSALYLCASSADRAGYTFGSGTRLTVV.